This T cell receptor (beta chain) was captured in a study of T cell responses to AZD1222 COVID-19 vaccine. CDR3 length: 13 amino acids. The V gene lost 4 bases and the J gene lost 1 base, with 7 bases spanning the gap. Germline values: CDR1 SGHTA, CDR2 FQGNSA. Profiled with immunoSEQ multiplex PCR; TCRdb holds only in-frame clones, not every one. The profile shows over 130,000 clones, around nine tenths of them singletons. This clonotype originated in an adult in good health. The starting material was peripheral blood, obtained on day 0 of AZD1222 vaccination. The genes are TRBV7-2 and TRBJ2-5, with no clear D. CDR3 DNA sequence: TGTGCCAGCAGCTCGAGGATCCAAGAGACCCAGTACTTC. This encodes CASSSRIQETQYF.